One sample yielded the 17 T cell receptor beta chains listed below, sequenced in a study of beta chain features in type 1 diabetes. Expressed TCRB transcripts were sequenced, since all the RNA that had been isolated was reverse transcribed. Libraries were prepared by immunoSEQ multiplex PCR; TCRdb keeps only in-frame clonotypes and omits some of them. The sample records just over 150,000 clones, 8.5% to 14% being singletons. Sample: central memory CD4+ T cells from blood. The origin of the receptors is a man in his late teens or twenties in good health.

This clone was observed at least ten times. This CDR3 fails to terminate in the conserved phenylalanine or tryptophan, so it likely reflects a read error. The DNA is left out, because the CDR3 cannot be placed on it with certainty; the CDR3 is given as TCRdb lists it. This chain uses TRBV27 with TRBJ2-7. Termini included, the CDR3 measures 14 amino acids. Germline CDR1 reads MNHEY; CDR2 reads SMNVEV (reference sequence). The CDR3 spells CASSASGTNPRTLL.

This clone was seen a few times. The chain combines TRBV19 with TRBJ1-2; a weak D match, TRBD1 (6 bases). With 5 bases removed from V and 7 bases from J, the gap between germline ends came to 11 bases. The CDR3 is 12 residues long. From germline, CDR1 is LNHDA and CDR2 SQIVND (reference sequence). The CDR3 nucleotides read TGTGCCAGTAGTTTACAGGGACTTGGCTACACCTTC. Residues: CASSLQGLGYTF. Full variable domain (missing parts from reference TRBV19 and TRBJ1-2): DGGITQSPKYLFRKEGQNVTLSCEQNLNHDAMYWYRQDPGQGLRLIYYSQIVNDFQKGDIAEGYSVSREKKESFPLTVTSAQKNPTAFYLCASSLQGLGYTFGSGTRLTVV.

The chain's CDR3 is CASSESVQETQYF. The DNA for the CDR3 is TGTGCCAGCAGTGAAAGTGTCCAAGAGACCCAGTACTTC. The V gene is TRBV2, the J gene TRBJ2-5, with D hard to call. CDR3 length: 13 amino acids. CDR1 is SNHLY and CDR2 is FYNNEI in the germline V gene. Deletions cut 2 bases from V and 1 base from J, with 5 bases between.

This clone was detected a few times. The identical CDR3 is also encoded by other nucleotide sequences in the sample. The chain is built from TRBV27 and TRBJ2-3; TRBD2 matches 7 bases. CDR1 is MNHEY and CDR2 is SMNVEV in the germline V gene (reference sequence). This CDR3 is built from 14 residues. V lost 3 bases to trimming and J lost 0 bases; unmatched junction nucleotides: 0. The CDR3 nucleotides are TGTGCCAGCAGTTTGGGAGGGAGCACAGATACGCAGTATTTT. Translated: CASSLGGSTDTQYF.

In the case of this clone: Other DNA variants within this sample encode the same CDR3. The rearrangement links TRBV9 to TRBJ1-5; D not certain. The germline V gene has CDR1 SGDLS and CDR2 YYNGEE. Trimming removed 0 bases from V and 2 bases from J, with 6 bases in between. CDR3 length: 14 amino acids. The CDR3 coding sequence is TGTGCCAGCAGCGTAGACGGGGGCAATCAGCCCCAGCATTTT. Protein sequence: CASSVDGGNQPQHF.

CDR3 sequence (DNA): TGTGCCAGCAGTCCCTTAGCGACCGGGGAGCTGTTTTTT. Amino acids: CASSPLATGELFF. The chain employs TRBV7-3 and TRBJ2-2; the D gene is possibly TRBD2 (5 bases). The CDR3 consists of 13 residues. V lost 6 bases and J lost 5, with 10 bases in between. Germline values: CDR1 SGHTA, CDR2 FQGTGA.

The chain recombines TRBV2 with TRBJ1-5; TRBD1 agrees at 7 bases. The CDR3 is 16 amino acids. Trimming removed 4 bases from V and 10 bases from J; junction bases left unmatched: 16. In germline, CDR1 is SNHLY, CDR2 FYNNEI. The CDR3 protein is CASSVIGGTAPAPQHF. As DNA, the CDR3 is TGTGCCAGCAGTGTGATTGGCGGGACAGCCCCAGCACCCCAGCATTTT.

This clone was recorded a few times. The chain employs TRBV5-1 and TRBJ2-3; tentatively, D is TRBD2 (5 bases). V lost 3 bases and J 4 bases, leaving 9 bases between the germline ends. CDR3 size: 13 residues. The V gene's germline CDR1 is SGHRS and CDR2 YFSETQ. The CDR3 protein is CASSWTPSDTQYF. In DNA, the CDR3 is TGCGCCAGCAGCTGGACTCCGTCAGATACGCAGTATTTT.

This clone was found a few times. The CDR3, as DNA: TGTGCCAGCAGTGAAGCGGGGACTAGCGGGTATTCTGTAGATACGCAGTATTTT. Its protein product is CASSEAGTSGYSVDTQYF. This sequence joins TRBV6-1 and TRBJ2-3; 12 nucleotides align to TRBD2. The CDR3 sequence is 18 residues long. CDR1 and CDR2 (germline): MNHNS, SASEGT. With 0 bases clipped from V and 5 bases from J, the junction kept 9 bases outside the gene matches.

The chain is built from TRBV21-1 and TRBJ2-3; TRBD1 is taken as the D call from the table, unchecked against the DNA. TRBV21-1 is flagged as a pseudogene. The CDR3 length is 15 residues. This CDR3 is CASSKGSDREDTQYF. The CDR3, as DNA: TGTGCCAGCAGCAAGGGAAGCGACAGGGAAGATACGCAGTATTTT.

This clone was observed a few times. The J gene is TRBJ2-7, the V gene TRBV5-4; the D gene is possibly TRBD1 (6 bases). CDR1 and CDR2 (germline): SGHNT, YYREEE (reference sequence). The CDR3 runs 16 residues. V dropped 4 bases and J dropped 3 bases, with 20 bases sitting between them. The CDR3 region has the DNA TGTGCCAGCAGCCACAAGGGAAGGGACATTATCTACGAGCAGTACTTC. Amino acids: CASSHKGRDIIYEQYF.

In its sample, this clone was seen a few times. J is TRBJ2-1 and V is TRBV12-5; maybe TRBD2 (6 bases). This CDR3 spans 16 amino acids. V was trimmed by 0 bases and J by 2 bases, leaving 11 bases between them. CDR1 and CDR2 (germline): LGHNT, FRNRAP. CDR3 sequence: CASGLVVAAAYNEQFF. The CDR3 region has the DNA TGTGCTAGTGGTTTGGTAGTAGCGGCGGCCTACAATGAGCAGTTCTTC.

CDR3 sequence reads: CASSYLQGTTDTQYF. The CDR3 region has the DNA TGTGCCAGCAGTTACTTACAGGGGACCACAGATACGCAGTATTTT. This chain uses TRBV6-6 with TRBJ2-3, with 7 positions matching TRBD1. The J segment lost 2 bases and the V segment lost 1 base, leaving 3 bases of the junction unmatched. The CDR3 consists of 15 residues. Germline V gives CDR1 MNHNY, CDR2 SVGAGI (reference sequence).

The sample holds a few counts of this clone. J is TRBJ2-3 and V is TRBV28, with D possibly being TRBD2 (6 bases). CDR3 length: 14 residues. Germline CDR1 is MDHEN and CDR2 is SYDVKM. Trimming removed 4 bases at V and 6 bases at J, with 14 bases between. The CDR3 coding sequence is TGTGCCAGCAGTTCGCGGCCCCGGGAGGATACGCAGTATTTT. Residues: CASSSRPREDTQYF. Using reference TRBV28 and TRBJ2-3 for the parts outside the CDR3, the full variable domain is DVKVTQSSRYLVKRTGEKVFLECVQDMDHENMFWYRQDPGLGLRLIYFSYDVKMKEKGDIPEGYSVSREKKERFSLILESASTNQTSMYLCASSSRPREDTQYFGPGTRLTVL.

Note on this clone: This clone may be a read error of a much larger clone one base away. The gene calls are TRBV7-3 and TRBJ2-1; 8 bases align to TRBD2. V gave up 5 bases and J gave up 2 bases; unmatched junction bases: 5. The CDR3 length is 15 residues. Germline lookup yields CDR1 SGHTA and CDR2 FQGTGA. CDR3 DNA: TGTGCCAGCAGCCAGGCGGGGGGTCCCTACAATGAGCAGTTCTTC. Protein product: CASSQAGGPYNEQFF.

This chain connects TRBV9 to TRBJ1-4; the D is unclear. This CDR3 contains 14 residues. Trimming shortened V by 0 bases and J by 7 bases, and 10 bases separated the two germline ends. Germline CDR1 and CDR2: SGDLS and YYNGEE. CDR3 in DNA: TGTGCCAGCAGCGTAGGGTTACAGACTGAAAAACTGTTTTTT. As protein: CASSVGLQTEKLFF.

V is TRBV9 and J is TRBJ2-4; 10 nucleotides agree with TRBD1. Germline-derived CDR1 and CDR2 are SGDLS and YYNGEE. The J segment lost 2 bases and the V segment lost 0 bases, leaving 11 bases of the junction unmatched. The CDR3 length is 19 residues. For the CDR3, the DNA is TGTGCCAGCAGCGTAGACCCAGCTGGGGGACAGGGGTCCAAAAACATTCAGTACTTC. Its translation: CASSVDPAGGQGSKNIQYF.